A selection of T cell receptor beta chains follows, all from one sample in a study of shared clonotypes between healthy human individuals. Assay: immunoSEQ multiplex PCR; the TCRdb copy retains only in-frame clones and omits some. The data hold roughly 2,300,000 clones, with 80% to 95% observed a single time. The sequencing sample was made of naive CD4+ T cells from PBMCs. The origin of the receptors is a man aged 18 to 29 in good health. Some clones in this sample may be carry-over from other donors' samples. The CDR3 runs from the conserved cysteine through the conserved F or W. Each record gives: V gene, J gene, clone size, D gene, CDR3 protein, CDR3 DNA. D genes are given only for firm matches. Rows may omit the clone size; those that give it use once, few, many or a size class.

V: TRBV6-5
J: TRBJ2-5
size: .
D: TRBD1
CDR3: CASSSGQGIGTQYF
DNA: TGTGCCAGCAGTTCTGGACAGGGAATTGGGACCCAGTACTTC

V: TRBV28
J: TRBJ2-5
size: .
D: .
CDR3: CASTDRGGTGETQYF
DNA: TGTGCCAGCACCGACCGGGGCGGGACCGGAGAGACCCAGTACTTC

V: TRBV15
J: TRBJ1-4
size: .
D: .
CDR3: CATSRALAGEKLFF
DNA: TGTGCCACCAGTAGAGCTCTGGCGGGTGAAAAACTGTTTTTT

V: TRBV27
J: TRBJ1-1
size: .
D: .
CDR3: CATRRTAYTEAFF
DNA: TGTGCCACCCGAAGGACCGCGTACACTGAAGCTTTCTTT

V: TRBV29-1
J: TRBJ2-3
size: .
D: TRBD1
CDR3: CSVVVQGVTDTQYF
DNA: TGCAGCGTTGTTGTGCAGGGGGTCACAGATACGCAGTATTTT

V: TRBV5-6
J: TRBJ2-1
size: .
D: TRBD1
CDR3: CASSWDSHNEQFF
DNA: TGTGCCAGCAGCTGGGACAGCCACAATGAGCAGTTCTTC

V: TRBV29-1
J: TRBJ1-5
size: .
D: TRBD1
CDR3: CSVGQGNNQPQHF
DNA: TGCAGCGTCGGACAGGGAAACAATCAGCCCCAGCATTTT

V: TRBV19
J: TRBJ2-3
size: .
D: TRBD2
CDR3: CASSIGRLAGLNTQYF
DNA: TGTGCCAGTAGTATAGGCAGACTAGCGGGCCTAAACACGCAGTATTTT

V: TRBV5-6
J: TRBJ2-4
size: .
D: TRBD1
CDR3: CASSLGRGLNIQYF
DNA: TGTGCCAGCAGCTTGGGCAGGGGGCTGAACATTCAGTACTTC

V: TRBV7-9
J: TRBJ1-1
size: .
D: .
CDR3: CASSLTDTEAFF
DNA: TGTGCCAGCAGCTTAACGGACACTGAAGCTTTCTTT

V: TRBV28
J: TRBJ1-4
size: .
D: .
CDR3: CASSSPGTPNEKLFF
DNA: TGTGCCAGCAGTTCTCCAGGAACCCCTAATGAAAAACTGTTTTTT

V: TRBV18
J: TRBJ1-2
size: .
D: TRBD1
CDR3: CASSTGAYGYTF
DNA: TGTGCCAGCTCAACAGGGGCCTATGGCTACACCTTC

V: TRBV4-1
J: TRBJ2-7
size: .
D: TRBD2
CDR3: CASSQDKGLAGGTYEQYF
DNA: TGCGCCAGCAGCCAAGATAAGGGGCTAGCGGGAGGCACTTACGAGCAGTACTTC

V: TRBV29-1
J: TRBJ1-2
size: .
D: .
CDR3: CSVEPRQANYGYTF
DNA: TGCAGCGTTGAACCCCGACAGGCTAACTATGGCTACACCTTC

V: TRBV9
J: TRBJ1-3
size: .
D: .
CDR3: CASSVDPRVSTGNTIYF
DNA: TGTGCCAGCAGCGTAGATCCCCGGGTCTCCACGGGAAACACCATATATTTT

V: TRBV19
J: TRBJ2-6
size: .
D: .
CDR3: CASTWGRDQGANVLTF
DNA: TGTGCCAGTACCTGGGGCAGGGATCAAGGGGCCAACGTCCTGACTTTC

V: TRBV5-4
J: TRBJ2-5
size: .
D: .
CDR3: CASSLQETQYF
DNA: TGTGCCAGCAGTCTTCAAGAGACCCAGTACTTC

V: TRBV6-7
J: TRBJ1-3
size: .
D: TRBD1
CDR3: CASTPTGGLGNTIYF
DNA: TGTGCCAGCACTCCGACAGGGGGTCTTGGAAACACCATATATTTT

V: TRBV18
J: TRBJ1-2
size: .
D: .
CDR3: CASSPPKRIGSDGYTF
DNA: TGTGCCAGCTCACCACCGAAAAGGATAGGAAGTGACGGCTACACCTTC

V: TRBV19
J: TRBJ2-6
size: .
D: .
CDR3: CASSIEWGAGANVLTF
DNA: TGTGCCAGTAGTATTGAATGGGGCGCGGGGGCCAACGTCCTGACTTTC

V: TRBV18
J: TRBJ1-1
size: few
D: .
CDR3: CASSPMGGNTEAFF
DNA: TGTGCCAGCTCACCAATGGGGGGGAACACTGAAGCTTTCTTT

V: TRBV19
J: TRBJ1-4
size: .
D: .
CDR3: CASNLGTPGVFNEKLFF
DNA: TGTGCCAGTAACCTTGGGACGCCGGGAGTCTTCAATGAAAAACTGTTTTTT

V: TRBV2
J: TRBJ1-1
size: .
D: .
CDR3: CASSVSPEAFF
DNA: TGTGCCAGCAGTGTTTCGCCTGAAGCTTTCTTT

V: TRBV6-5
J: TRBJ2-7
size: .
D: .
CDR3: CASSRQFRAYYEQYF
DNA: TGTGCCAGCAGTCGACAGTTCCGGGCGTACTACGAGCAGTACTTC

V: TRBV30
J: TRBJ2-7
size: .
D: TRBD1
CDR3: CAYLRLGGSYEQYF
DNA: TGTGCCTACCTTCGGTTAGGGGGCAGCTACGAGCAGTACTTC

V: TRBV5-1
J: TRBJ2-5
size: .
D: .
CDR3: CASSSLGETQYF
DNA: TGCGCCAGCAGCTCCTTGGGGGAGACCCAGTACTTC

V: TRBV10-3
J: TRBJ2-1
size: .
D: .
CDR3: CAISERGTEQFF
DNA: TGTGCCATCAGTGAACGGGGGACTGAGCAGTTCTTC

V: TRBV4-2
J: TRBJ1-2
size: .
D: TRBD1
CDR3: CASSLRDRGVLGYTF
DNA: TGTGCCAGCAGCCTAAGGGACAGGGGTGTGCTGGGCTACACCTTC

V: TRBV5-6
J: TRBJ1-2
size: .
D: TRBD1
CDR3: CASSRLGTGNIKNYGYTF
DNA: TGTGCCAGCAGCCGCCTCGGGACAGGAAACATAAAAAACTATGGCTACACCTTC

V: TRBV27
J: TRBJ2-2
size: .
D: .
CDR3: CASSRTTGELFF
DNA: TGTGCCAGCAGTCGGACCACCGGGGAGCTGTTTTTT

V: TRBV27
J: TRBJ1-4
size: .
D: TRBD1
CDR3: CASSPTGQGRGKLFF
DNA: TGTGCCAGCAGCCCAACCGGACAGGGGCGAGGAAAACTGTTTTTT

V: TRBV18
J: TRBJ1-1
size: .
D: .
CDR3: CASSPRLGSAKNTEAFF
DNA: TGTGCCAGCTCACCGAGACTTGGGTCAGCGAAAAACACTGAAGCTTTCTTT

V: TRBV11-2
J: TRBJ1-1
size: .
D: .
CDR3: CASSSNRNTEAFF
DNA: TGTGCCAGCAGCTCTAACAGGAACACTGAAGCTTTCTTT

V: TRBV7-9
J: TRBJ1-2
size: .
D: .
CDR3: CASSGGTNYGYTF
DNA: TGTGCCAGCAGTGGAGGGACTAACTATGGCTACACCTTC

V: TRBV12-5
J: TRBJ1-1
size: .
D: TRBD1
CDR3: CASAFTGGGEAFF
DNA: TGTGCTAGTGCTTTCACAGGGGGCGGTGAAGCTTTCTTT

V: TRBV5-1
J: TRBJ2-5
size: .
D: TRBD1
CDR3: CASSPDRGGETQYF
DNA: TGCGCCAGCAGCCCCGACAGGGGTGGGGAGACCCAGTACTTC

V: TRBV7-2
J: TRBJ2-7
size: once
D: .
CDR3: CASSLNRGYEQYF
DNA: TGTGCCAGCAGCTTAAATCGTGGATACGAGCAGTACTTC

V: TRBV18
J: TRBJ1-1
size: .
D: .
CDR3: CASSPLAGGTNTEAFF
DNA: TGTGCCAGCTCACCCCTGGCGGGGGGAACGAACACTGAAGCTTTCTTT

V: TRBV6-1
J: TRBJ2-1
size: .
D: .
CDR3: CASGDSYNEQFF
DNA: TGTGCCAGCGGTGACTCGTACAATGAGCAGTTCTTC

V: TRBV7-8
J: TRBJ1-1
size: .
D: TRBD1
CDR3: CASSLTGRDTEAFF
DNA: TGTGCCAGCAGCTTGACAGGGAGGGACACTGAAGCTTTCTTT

V: TRBV7-9
J: TRBJ1-1
size: .
D: .
CDR3: CASSPFTEAFF
DNA: TGTGCCAGCAGCCCATTCACTGAAGCTTTCTTT

V: TRBV6-1
J: TRBJ1-5
size: .
D: .
CDR3: CASSALRDQPQHF
DNA: TGTGCCAGCAGCGCCCTACGGGATCAGCCCCAGCATTTT

V: TRBV6-6
J: TRBJ1-5
size: few
D: .
CDR3: CASSYVPPRGTQPQHF
DNA: TGTGCCAGCAGTTACGTTCCTCCGAGGGGAACACAGCCCCAGCATTTT

V: TRBV28
J: TRBJ1-2
size: .
D: TRBD1
CDR3: CASSSYRGRDYGYTF
DNA: TGTGCCAGCAGTTCCTACAGGGGGCGCGACTATGGCTACACCTTC

V: TRBV2
J: TRBJ1-1
size: once
D: .
CDR3: CASSPRTVNTEAFF
DNA: TGTGCCAGCAGTCCCAGGACAGTGAACACTGAAGCTTTCTTT

V: TRBV28
J: TRBJ2-1
size: .
D: TRBD1
CDR3: CATTGTGLSYNEQFF
DNA: TGTGCCACCACCGGGACAGGCCTCTCCTACAATGAGCAGTTCTTC